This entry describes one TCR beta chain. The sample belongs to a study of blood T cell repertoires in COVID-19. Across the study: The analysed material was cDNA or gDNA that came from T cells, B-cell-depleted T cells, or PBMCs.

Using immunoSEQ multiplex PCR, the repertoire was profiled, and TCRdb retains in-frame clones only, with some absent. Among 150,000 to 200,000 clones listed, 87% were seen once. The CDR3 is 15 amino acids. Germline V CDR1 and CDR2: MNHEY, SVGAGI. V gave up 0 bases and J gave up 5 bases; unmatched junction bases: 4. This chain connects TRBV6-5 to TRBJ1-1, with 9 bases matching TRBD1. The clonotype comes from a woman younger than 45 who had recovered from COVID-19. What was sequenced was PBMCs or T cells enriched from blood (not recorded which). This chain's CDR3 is CASSYSMGQGTEAFF. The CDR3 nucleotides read TGTGCCAGCAGTTACTCTATGGGACAGGGAACTGAAGCTTTCTTT.